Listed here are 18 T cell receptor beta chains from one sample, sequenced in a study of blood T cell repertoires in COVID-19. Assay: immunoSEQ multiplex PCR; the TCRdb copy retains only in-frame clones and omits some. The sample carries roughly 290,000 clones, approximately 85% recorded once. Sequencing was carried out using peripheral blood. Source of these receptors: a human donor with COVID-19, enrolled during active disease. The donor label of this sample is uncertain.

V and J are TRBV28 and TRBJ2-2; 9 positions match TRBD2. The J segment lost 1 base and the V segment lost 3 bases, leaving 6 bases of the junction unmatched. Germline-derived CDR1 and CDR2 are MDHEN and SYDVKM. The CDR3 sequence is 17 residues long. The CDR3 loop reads CASSFLGLARNTGELFF. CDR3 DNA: TGTGCCAGCAGTTTCCTTGGACTAGCGCGGAACACCGGGGAGCTGTTTTTT.

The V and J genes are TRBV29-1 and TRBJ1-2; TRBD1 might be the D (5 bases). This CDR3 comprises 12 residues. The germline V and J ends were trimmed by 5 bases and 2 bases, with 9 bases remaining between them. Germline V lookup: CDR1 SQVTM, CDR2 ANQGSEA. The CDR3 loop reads CSVKTDNYGYTF. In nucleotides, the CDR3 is TGCAGCGTTAAGACAGACAACTATGGCTACACCTTC.

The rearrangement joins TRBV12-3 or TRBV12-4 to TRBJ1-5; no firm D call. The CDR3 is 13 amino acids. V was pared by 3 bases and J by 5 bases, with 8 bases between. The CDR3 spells CASSFTSDQPQHF. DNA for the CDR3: TGTGCCAGCAGTTTCACATCAGATCAGCCCCAGCATTTT.

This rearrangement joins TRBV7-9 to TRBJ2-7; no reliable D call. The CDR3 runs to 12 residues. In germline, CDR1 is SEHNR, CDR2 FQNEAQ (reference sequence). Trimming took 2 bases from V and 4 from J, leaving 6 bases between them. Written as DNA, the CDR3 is TGTGCCAGCAGCTTAATTAGTTACGAGCAGTACTTC. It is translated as CASSLISYEQYF.

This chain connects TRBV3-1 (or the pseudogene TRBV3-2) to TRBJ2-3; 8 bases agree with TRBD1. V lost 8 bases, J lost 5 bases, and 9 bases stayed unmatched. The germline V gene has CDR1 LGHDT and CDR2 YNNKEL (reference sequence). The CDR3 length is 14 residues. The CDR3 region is CASVAGGAIDTQYF. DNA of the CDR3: TGTGCCAGCGTCGCAGGGGGCGCAATAGATACGCAGTATTTT.

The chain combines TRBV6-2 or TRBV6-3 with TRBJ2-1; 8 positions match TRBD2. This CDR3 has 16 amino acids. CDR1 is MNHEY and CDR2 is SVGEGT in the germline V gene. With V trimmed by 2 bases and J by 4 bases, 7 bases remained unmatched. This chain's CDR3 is CASSYSRGGSYNEQFF. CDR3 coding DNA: TGTGCCAGCAGTTACAGTCGGGGGGGGTCTTACAATGAGCAGTTCTTC.

The CDR3 loop is CASSARGSYNEQFF. The CDR3, as DNA: TGTGCCAGCAGCGCCCGAGGGTCCTACAATGAGCAGTTCTTC. J is TRBJ2-1 and V is TRBV9; D may be TRBD2 (5 bases). V was shortened by 3 bases and J by 1 base, with 8 bases between the two germline ends. The CDR3 sequence is 14 residues long. CDR1 SGDLS and CDR2 YYNGEE come from the germline V gene.

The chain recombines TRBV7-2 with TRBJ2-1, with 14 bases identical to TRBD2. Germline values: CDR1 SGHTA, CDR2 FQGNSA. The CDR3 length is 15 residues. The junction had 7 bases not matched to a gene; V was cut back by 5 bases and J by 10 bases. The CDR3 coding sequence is TGTGCCAGCAGCGAGGGACTAGCGGGAGTTAGGGAGCAGTTCTTC. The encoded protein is CASSEGLAGVREQFF. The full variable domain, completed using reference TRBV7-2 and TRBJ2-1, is GAGVSQSPSNKVTEKGKDVELRCDPISGHTALYWYRQSLGQGLEFLIYFQGNSAPDKSGLPSDRFSAERTGGSVSTLTIQRTQQEDSAVYLCASSEGLAGVREQFFGPGTRLTVL.

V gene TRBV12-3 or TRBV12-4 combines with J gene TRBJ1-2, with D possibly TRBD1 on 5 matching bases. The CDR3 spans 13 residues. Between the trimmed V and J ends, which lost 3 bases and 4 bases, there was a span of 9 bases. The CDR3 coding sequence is TGTGCCAGCAGTTTGAGACAGTCCTATGGCTACACCTTC. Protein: CASSLRQSYGYTF.

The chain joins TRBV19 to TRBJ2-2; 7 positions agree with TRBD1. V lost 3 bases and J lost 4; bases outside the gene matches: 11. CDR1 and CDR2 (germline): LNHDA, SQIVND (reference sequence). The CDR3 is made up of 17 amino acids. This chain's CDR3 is CASSISRDRVATGELFF. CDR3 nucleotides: TGTGCCAGTAGTATTTCCCGAGACAGGGTGGCCACCGGGGAGCTGTTTTTT.

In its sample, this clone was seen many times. The CDR3 sequence is CASSLGLGATSGNITIYF. Written as DNA, the CDR3 is TGCGCCAGCAGCTTGGGGTTAGGGGCTACCTCTGGAAACATCACCATATATTTT. This chain uses TRBV5-1 with TRBJ1-3; D is perhaps TRBD1 (5 bases). This CDR3 has 18 amino acids. V was shortened by 0 bases and J by 9 bases, with 25 bases between the two germline ends. CDR1 is SGHRS and CDR2 is YFSETQ in the germline V gene.

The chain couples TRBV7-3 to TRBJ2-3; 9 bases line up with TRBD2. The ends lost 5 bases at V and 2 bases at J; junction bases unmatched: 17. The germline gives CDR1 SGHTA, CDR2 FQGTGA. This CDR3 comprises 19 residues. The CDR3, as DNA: TGTGCCAGCAGCCCACCGACTAGCGGAGATATAAGAGTCACAGATACGCAGTATTTT. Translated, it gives CASSPPTSGDIRVTDTQYF.

The CDR3, as DNA: TGTGCCAGTAGTGGTGGGACTAGCGGGAGCGAGACCCAGTACTTC. Encoded protein: CASSGGTSGSETQYF. The chain couples TRBV19 to TRBJ2-5; 14 bases map to TRBD2. The CDR3 is made up of 15 amino acids. With V trimmed by 5 bases and J by 5 bases, 4 bases remained unmatched. Germline CDR1 and CDR2: LNHDA and SQIVND (reference sequence).

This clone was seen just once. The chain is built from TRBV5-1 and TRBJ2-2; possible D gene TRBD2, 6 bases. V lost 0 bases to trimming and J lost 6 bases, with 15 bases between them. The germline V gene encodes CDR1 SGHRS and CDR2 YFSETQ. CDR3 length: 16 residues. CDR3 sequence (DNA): TGCGCCAGCAGCTTGGGGGTCGGGAGCGGTTCCGGGGAGCTGTTTTTT. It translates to CASSLGVGSGSGELFF.

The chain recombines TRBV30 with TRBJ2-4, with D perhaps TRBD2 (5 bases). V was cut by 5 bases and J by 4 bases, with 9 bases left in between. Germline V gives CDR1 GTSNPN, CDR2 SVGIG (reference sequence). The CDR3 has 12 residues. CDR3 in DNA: TGTGCCTGGGAGGGAGAGAAAAACATTCAGTACTTC. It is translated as CAWEGEKNIQYF.

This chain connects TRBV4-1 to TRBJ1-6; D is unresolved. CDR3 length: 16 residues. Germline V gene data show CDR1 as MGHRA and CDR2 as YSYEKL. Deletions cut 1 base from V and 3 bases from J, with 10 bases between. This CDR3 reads CASSQVPTVYNSPLHF. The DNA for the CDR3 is TGCGCCAGCAGCCAAGTTCCTACGGTCTATAATTCACCCCTCCACTTT.

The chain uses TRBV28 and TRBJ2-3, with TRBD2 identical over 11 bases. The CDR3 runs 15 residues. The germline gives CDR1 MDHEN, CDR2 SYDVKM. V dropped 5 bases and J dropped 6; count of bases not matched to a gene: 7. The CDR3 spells CASSQTSGAGDTQYF. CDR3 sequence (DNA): TGTGCCAGCAGTCAGACTAGCGGGGCCGGGGATACGCAGTATTTT.

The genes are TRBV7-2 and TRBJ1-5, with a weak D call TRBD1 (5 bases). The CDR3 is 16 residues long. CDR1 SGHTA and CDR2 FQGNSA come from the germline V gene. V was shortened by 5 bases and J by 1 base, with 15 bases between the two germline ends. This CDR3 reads CASSPQQGVSNQPQHF. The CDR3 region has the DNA TGTGCCAGCAGCCCACAACAAGGGGTGAGCAATCAGCCCCAGCATTTT. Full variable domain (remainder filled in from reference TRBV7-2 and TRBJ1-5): GAGVSQSPSNKVTEKGKDVELRCDPISGHTALYWYRQSLGQGLEFLIYFQGNSAPDKSGLPSDRFSAERTGGSVSTLTIQRTQQEDSAVYLCASSPQQGVSNQPQHFGDGTRLSIL.